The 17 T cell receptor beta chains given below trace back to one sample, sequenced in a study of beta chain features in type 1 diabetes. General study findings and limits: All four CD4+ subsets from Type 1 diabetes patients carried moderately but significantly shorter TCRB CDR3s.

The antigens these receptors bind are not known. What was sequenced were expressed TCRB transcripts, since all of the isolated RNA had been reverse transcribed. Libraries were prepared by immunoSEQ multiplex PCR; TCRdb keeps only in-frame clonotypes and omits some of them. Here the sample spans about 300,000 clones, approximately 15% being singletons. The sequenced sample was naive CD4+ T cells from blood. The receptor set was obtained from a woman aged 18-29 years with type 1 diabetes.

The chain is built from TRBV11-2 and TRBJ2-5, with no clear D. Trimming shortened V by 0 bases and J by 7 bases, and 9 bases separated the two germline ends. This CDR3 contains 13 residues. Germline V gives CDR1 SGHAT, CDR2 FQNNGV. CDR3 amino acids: CASSLEPRATQYF. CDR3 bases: TGTGCCAGCAGCTTAGAACCAAGAGCGACCCAGTACTTC.

The CDR3 loop is CASSQATYGYTF. The DNA of the CDR3 is TGTGCCAGCAGCCAAGCCACCTATGGCTACACCTTC. This sequence joins TRBV9 and TRBJ1-2; D call uncertain. Germline CDR1 SGDLS, CDR2 YYNGEE. Trimming took 4 bases from V and 4 from J, leaving 8 bases between them. There are 12 residues in the CDR3.

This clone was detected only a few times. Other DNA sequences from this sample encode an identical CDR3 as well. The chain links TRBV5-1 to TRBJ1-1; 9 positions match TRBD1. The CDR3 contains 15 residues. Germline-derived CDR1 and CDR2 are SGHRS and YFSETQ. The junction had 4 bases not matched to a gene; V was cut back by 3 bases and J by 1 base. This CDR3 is CASSSLGQGNTEAFF. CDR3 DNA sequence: TGCGCCAGCAGCTCTCTGGGACAGGGGAACACTGAAGCTTTCTTT.

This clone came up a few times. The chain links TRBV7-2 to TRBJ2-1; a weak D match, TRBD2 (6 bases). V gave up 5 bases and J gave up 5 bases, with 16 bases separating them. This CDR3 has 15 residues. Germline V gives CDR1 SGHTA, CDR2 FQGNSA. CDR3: CASSPPGRRDNEQFF. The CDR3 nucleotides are TGTGCCAGCAGCCCCCCTGGAAGGAGGGACAATGAGCAGTTCTTC.

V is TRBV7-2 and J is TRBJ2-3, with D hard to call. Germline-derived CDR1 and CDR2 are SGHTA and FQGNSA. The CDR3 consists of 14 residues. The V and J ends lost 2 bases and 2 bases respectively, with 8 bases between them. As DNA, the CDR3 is TGTGCCAGCAGCTTACTCCCTCCCACAGATACGCAGTATTTT. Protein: CASSLLPPTDTQYF. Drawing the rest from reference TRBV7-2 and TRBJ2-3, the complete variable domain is GAGVSQSPSNKVTEKGKDVELRCDPISGHTALYWYRQSLGQGLEFLIYFQGNSAPDKSGLPSDRFSAERTGGSVSTLTIQRTQQEDSAVYLCASSLLPPTDTQYFGPGTRLTVL.

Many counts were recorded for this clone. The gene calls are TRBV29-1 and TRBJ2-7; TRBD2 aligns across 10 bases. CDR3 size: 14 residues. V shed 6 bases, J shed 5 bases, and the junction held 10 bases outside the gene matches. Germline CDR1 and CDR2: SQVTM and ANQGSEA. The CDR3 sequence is CSVKRRLAGDEQYF. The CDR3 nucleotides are TGCAGCGTCAAAAGGAGGCTAGCGGGAGACGAGCAGTACTTC.

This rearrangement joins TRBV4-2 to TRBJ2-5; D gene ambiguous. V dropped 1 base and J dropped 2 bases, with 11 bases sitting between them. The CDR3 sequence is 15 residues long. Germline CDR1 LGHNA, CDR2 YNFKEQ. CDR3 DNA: TGTGCCAGCAGCCAAGGTGAAGCTTCTCAAGAGACCCAGTACTTC. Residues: CASSQGEASQETQYF.

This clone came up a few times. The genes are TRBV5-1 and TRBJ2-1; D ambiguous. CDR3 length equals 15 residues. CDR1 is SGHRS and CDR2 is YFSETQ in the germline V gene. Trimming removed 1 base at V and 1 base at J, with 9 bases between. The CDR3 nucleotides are TGCGCCAGCAGCTTGATGTCGTTTTCCTACAATGAGCAGTTCTTC. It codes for CASSLMSFSYNEQFF.

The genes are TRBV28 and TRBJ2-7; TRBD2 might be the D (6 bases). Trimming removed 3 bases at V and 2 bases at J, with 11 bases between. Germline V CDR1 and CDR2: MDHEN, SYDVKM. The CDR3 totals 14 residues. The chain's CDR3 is CASSFYGGPYEQYF. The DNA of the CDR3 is TGTGCCAGCAGTTTTTACGGGGGACCCTACGAGCAGTACTTC.

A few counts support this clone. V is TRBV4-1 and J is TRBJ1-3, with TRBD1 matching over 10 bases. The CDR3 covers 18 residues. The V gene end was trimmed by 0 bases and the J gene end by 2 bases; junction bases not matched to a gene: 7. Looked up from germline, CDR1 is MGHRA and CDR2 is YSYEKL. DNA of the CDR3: TGCGCCAGCAGCCAAGACGGGACAGGGGTTGCTGCTGGAAACACCATATATTTT. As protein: CASSQDGTGVAAGNTIYF.

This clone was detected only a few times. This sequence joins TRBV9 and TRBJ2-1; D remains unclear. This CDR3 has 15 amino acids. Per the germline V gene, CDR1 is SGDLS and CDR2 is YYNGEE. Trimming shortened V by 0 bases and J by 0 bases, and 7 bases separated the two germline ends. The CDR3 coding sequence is TGTGCCAGCAGCGTAGGTCCCAGCTCCTACAATGAGCAGTTCTTC. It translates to CASSVGPSSYNEQFF.

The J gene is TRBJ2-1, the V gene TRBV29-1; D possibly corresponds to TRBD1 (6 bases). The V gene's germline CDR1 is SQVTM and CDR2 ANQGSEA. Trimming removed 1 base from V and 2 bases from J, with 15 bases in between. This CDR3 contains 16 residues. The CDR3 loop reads CSVEALTGYPYNEQFF. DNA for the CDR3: TGCAGCGTTGAAGCCCTCACAGGGTACCCCTACAATGAGCAGTTCTTC.

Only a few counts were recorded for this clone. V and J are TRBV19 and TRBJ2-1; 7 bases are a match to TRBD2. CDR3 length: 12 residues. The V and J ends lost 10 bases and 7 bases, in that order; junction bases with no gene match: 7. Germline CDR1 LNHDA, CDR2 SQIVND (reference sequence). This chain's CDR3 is CATAGELNEQFF. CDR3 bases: TGTGCCACGGCGGGAGAGTTGAATGAGCAGTTCTTC.

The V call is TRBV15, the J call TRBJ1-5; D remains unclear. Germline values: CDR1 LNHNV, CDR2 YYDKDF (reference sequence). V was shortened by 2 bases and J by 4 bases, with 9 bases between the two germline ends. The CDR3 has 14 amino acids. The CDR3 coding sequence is TGTGCCACCAGCAGATCCCTACTTAATCAGCCCCAGCATTTT. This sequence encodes CATSRSLLNQPQHF.

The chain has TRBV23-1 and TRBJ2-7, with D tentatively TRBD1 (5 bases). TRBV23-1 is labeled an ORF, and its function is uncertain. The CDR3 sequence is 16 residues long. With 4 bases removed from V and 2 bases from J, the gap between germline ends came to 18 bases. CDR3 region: CASSRTRKGRAYEQYV. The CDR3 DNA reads TGCGCCAGCAGTCGGACGAGGAAGGGCAGGGCCTACGAGCAGTACGTC.

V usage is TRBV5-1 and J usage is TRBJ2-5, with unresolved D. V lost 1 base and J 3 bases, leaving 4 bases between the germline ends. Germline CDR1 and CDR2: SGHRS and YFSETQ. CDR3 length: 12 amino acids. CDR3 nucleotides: TGCGCCAGCAGCTTGCCTGAAGAGACCCAGTACTTC. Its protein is CASSLPEETQYF. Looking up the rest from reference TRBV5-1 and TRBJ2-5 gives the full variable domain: KAGVTQTPRYLIKTRGQQVTLSCSPISGHRSVSWYQQTPGQGLQFLFEYFSETQRNKGNFPGRFSGRQFSNSRSEMNVSTLELGDSALYLCASSLPEETQYFGPGTRLLVL.

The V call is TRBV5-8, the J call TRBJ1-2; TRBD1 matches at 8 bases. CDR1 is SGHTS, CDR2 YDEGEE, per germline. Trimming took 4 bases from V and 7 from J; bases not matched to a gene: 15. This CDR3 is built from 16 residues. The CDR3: CASSRNQWTGSSGYTF. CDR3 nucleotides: TGTGCCAGCAGCCGGAACCAGTGGACAGGGTCTAGTGGCTACACCTTC.